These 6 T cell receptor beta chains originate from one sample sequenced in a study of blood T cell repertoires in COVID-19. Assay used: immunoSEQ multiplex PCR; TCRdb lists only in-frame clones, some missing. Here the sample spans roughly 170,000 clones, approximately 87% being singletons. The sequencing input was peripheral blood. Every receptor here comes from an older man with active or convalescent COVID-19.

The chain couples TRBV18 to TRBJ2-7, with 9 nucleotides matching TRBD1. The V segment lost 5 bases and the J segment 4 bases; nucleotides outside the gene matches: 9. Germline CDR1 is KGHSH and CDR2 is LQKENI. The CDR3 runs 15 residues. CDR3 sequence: CASSSPGQGSYEQYF. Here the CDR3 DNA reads TGTGCCAGCTCATCTCCGGGACAGGGTTCATACGAGCAGTACTTC.

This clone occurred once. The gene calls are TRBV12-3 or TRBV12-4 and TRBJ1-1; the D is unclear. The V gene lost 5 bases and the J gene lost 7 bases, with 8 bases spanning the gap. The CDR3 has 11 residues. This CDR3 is CASSPGYEAFF. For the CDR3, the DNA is TGTGCCAGCAGTCCAGGCTATGAAGCTTTCTTT.

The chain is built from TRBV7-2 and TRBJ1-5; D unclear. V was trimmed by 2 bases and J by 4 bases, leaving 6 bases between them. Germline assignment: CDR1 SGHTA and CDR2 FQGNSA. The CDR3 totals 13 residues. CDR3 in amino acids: CASSLNENQPQHF. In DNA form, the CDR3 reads TGTGCCAGCAGCTTAAATGAGAATCAGCCCCAGCATTTT.

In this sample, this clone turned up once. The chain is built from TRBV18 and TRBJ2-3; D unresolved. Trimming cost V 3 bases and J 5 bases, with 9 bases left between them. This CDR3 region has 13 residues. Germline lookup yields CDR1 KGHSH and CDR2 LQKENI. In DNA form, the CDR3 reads TGTGCCAGCTCACCCCACCCAGGAGATACGCAGTATTTT. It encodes CASSPHPGDTQYF. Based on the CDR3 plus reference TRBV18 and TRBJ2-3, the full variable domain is NAGVMQNPRHLVRRRGQEARLRCSPMKGHSHVYWYRQLPEEGLKFMVYLQKENIIDESGMPKERFSAEFPKEGPSILRIQQVVRGDSAAYFCASSPHPGDTQYFGPGTRLTVL.

This chain's CDR3 is CASSPKTGGAWETEAFF. The CDR3 region has the DNA TGTGCCAGCAGCCCAAAGACAGGGGGCGCATGGGAGACTGAAGCTTTCTTT. The gene calls are TRBV27 and TRBJ1-1; 10 bases are shared with TRBD1. Looked up from germline, CDR1 is MNHEY and CDR2 is SMNVEV (reference sequence). Trimming at V came to 6 bases and at J to 5 bases, leaving 15 bases not matched to a gene. The CDR3 totals 17 residues.

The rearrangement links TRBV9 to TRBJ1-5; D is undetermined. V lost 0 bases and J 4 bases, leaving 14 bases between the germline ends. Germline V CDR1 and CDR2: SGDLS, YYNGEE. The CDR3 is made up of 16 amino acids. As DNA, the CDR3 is TGTGCCAGCAGCGTAGCGACACAATTGAAAAATCAGCCCCAGCATTTT. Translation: CASSVATQLKNQPQHF.